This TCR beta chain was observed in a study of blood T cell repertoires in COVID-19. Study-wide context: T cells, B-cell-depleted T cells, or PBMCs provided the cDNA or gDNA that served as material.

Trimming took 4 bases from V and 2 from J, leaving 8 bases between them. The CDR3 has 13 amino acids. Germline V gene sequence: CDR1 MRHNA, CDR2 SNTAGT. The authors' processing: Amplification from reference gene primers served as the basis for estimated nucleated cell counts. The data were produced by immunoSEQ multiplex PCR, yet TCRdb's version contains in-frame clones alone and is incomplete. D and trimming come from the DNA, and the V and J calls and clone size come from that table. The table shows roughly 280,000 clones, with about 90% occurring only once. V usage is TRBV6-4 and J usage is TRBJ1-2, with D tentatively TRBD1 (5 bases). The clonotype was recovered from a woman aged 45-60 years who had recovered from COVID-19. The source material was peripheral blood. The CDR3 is CASSAGFNYGYTF. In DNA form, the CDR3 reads TGTGCCAGCAGTGCAGGGTTCAACTATGGCTACACCTTC.